This T cell receptor (beta chain) is drawn from a study of T cell repertoires in cytomegalovirus infection. On the study more broadly: Used in the study were CMV epitopes, some recently identified and HLA-C-restricted, others well-studied and HLA-B-restricted. Evidence of both CMV infection and a matching HLA type came from public TCR beta signatures.

Regarding the study as a whole: Dominant in the ex vivo response were TCR beta clonotypes restricted by HLA-C and specific for CMV. CMV carriers with the relevant HLA were identified by cumulative public TCR beta family frequency.

CDR1 and CDR2 from the germline V gene are LNHDA and SQIVND (reference sequence). This CDR3 comprises 14 residues. Trimming shortened V by 4 bases and J by 6 bases, and 15 bases separated the two germline ends. To note about this clonotype: Antigen specificity is unknown.

TCRdb re-derived calls from the reads in MiXCR, one entry per CDR3 protein. The sample carries nearly 700,000 distinct CDR3 sequences, about 30% recorded once. This clonotype was obtained from a human donor in good health (CMV status not recorded). Some clones in this sample may be carry-over from other donors' samples. The source was cultured PBMCs, collected from culture after CMV antigen stimulation. The rearrangement links TRBV19 to TRBJ1-2, with D maybe TRBD1 (5 bases). CDR3: CASSTSDRLDGYTF. The CDR3 region has the DNA TGTGCCAGTAGTACCTCCGACAGATTGGATGGCTACACCTTC.